These T cell receptor beta chains were read from a single sample in a study of blood T cell repertoires in COVID-19. Method: immunoSEQ multiplex PCR; TCRdb's copy keeps in-frame clones and lacks some. The sample lists approximately 170,000 clones, roughly 84% occurring once. The sample was PBMCs or T cells enriched from blood (not recorded which). The receptor source for this set is a woman between 45 and 65 years old who had recovered from COVID-19. Both conserved end residues are part of each CDR3. D genes are given only for firm matches. Rows may omit the clone size; those that give it use once, few, many or a size class.

J gene | V gene | clone size | D gene | CDR3 protein | CDR3 DNA
TRBJ2-1 | TRBV7-2 | . | . | CASSTRQYNEQFF | TGTGCCAGCAGCACCCGACAATACAATGAGCAGTTCTTC
TRBJ2-5 | TRBV18 | . | TRBD1 | CASSRDMFSRDRGQETQYF | TGTGCCAGCTCACGTGACATGTTTAGCCGGGACAGGGGCCAAGAGACCCAGTACTTC
TRBJ1-4 | TRBV5-6 | . | . | CASSLGRLPYEKLFF | TGTGCCAGCAGCTTGGGCAGGCTGCCTTATGAAAAACTGTTTTTT
TRBJ2-7 | TRBV19 | . | . | CASSSSTATSYEQYF | TGTGCCAGTAGTAGCTCGACAGCTACCTCCTACGAGCAGTACTTC
TRBJ2-5 | TRBV6-5 | . | . | CASSYAHSGGGETQYF | TGTGCCAGCAGTTACGCCCATAGCGGTGGGGGAGAGACCCAGTACTTC
TRBJ1-1 | TRBV4-2 | . | . | CASSQDTGRNTEAFF | TGTGCCAGCAGCCAAGATACAGGGAGGAACACTGAAGCTTTCTTT
TRBJ1-4 | TRBV28 | . | TRBD1 | CASSLSSTGEEKLFF | TGTGCCAGCAGTTTATCCTCGACAGGGGAAGAAAAACTGTTTTTT
TRBJ1-6 | TRBV11-2 | . | TRBD1 | CASSQRTGLNSPLHF | TGTGCCAGCAGCCAGCGGACAGGGTTAAATTCACCCCTCCACTTT
TRBJ1-2 | TRBV7-2 | . | TRBD1 | CASSPEGGRGQGYTF | TGTGCCAGCAGCCCCGAGGGGGGCAGGGGGCAGGGCTACACCTTC
TRBJ2-3 | TRBV6-5 | . | . | CASNPGMGDTQYF | TGTGCCAGCAATCCCGGGATGGGGGATACGCAGTATTTT
TRBJ1-6 | TRBV5-6 | . | . | CASSFRGSVNSPLHF | TGTGCCAGCAGCTTTCGGGGTTCAGTTAATTCACCCCTCCACTTT
TRBJ2-3 | TRBV14 | . | TRBD2 | CASSQGASGLSTDTQYF | TGTGCCAGCAGCCAAGGGGCTAGCGGTCTGAGCACAGATACGCAGTATTTT
TRBJ2-2 | TRBV28 | . | TRBD2 | CASSFGGSAGELFF | TGTGCCAGCAGTTTCGGGGGGAGCGCCGGGGAGCTGTTTTTT
TRBJ2-2 | TRBV7-8 | . | TRBD2 | CASSPTGTSDAGELFF | TGTGCCAGCAGCCCCACCGGGACTAGCGACGCCGGGGAGCTGTTTTTT
TRBJ1-1 | TRBV5-1 | . | TRBD1 | CASRITTGRSPEAFF | TGCGCCAGCAGAATTACGACAGGGAGGTCCCCTGAAGCTTTCTTT
TRBJ1-5 | TRBV19 | . | TRBD1 | CASSTRDRLGQPQHF | TGTGCCAGTAGTACGCGGGACAGGCTGGGTCAGCCCCAGCATTTT
TRBJ1-2 | TRBV7-8 | . | TRBD1 | CASSSTGEYNGYTF | TGTGCCAGCAGTTCGACAGGGGAGTACAATGGCTACACCTTC
TRBJ2-7 | TRBV13 | . | TRBD1 | CASSRDRDSYEQYF | TGTGCCAGCAGCAGGGACAGGGACTCCTACGAGCAGTACTTC
TRBJ1-2 | TRBV5-5 | . | TRBD1 | CASRRTSGTARVDGYTF | TGTGCCAGCAGACGTACCTCCGGGACAGCCCGTGTTGATGGCTACACCTTC
TRBJ1-2 | TRBV23-1 | . | TRBD1 | CASSTGQGFYGYTF | TGCGCCAGCAGCACGGGACAGGGATTCTATGGCTACACCTTC
TRBJ2-2 | TRBV5-1 | . | TRBD2 | CASRSGTPTGELFF | TGCGCCAGCCGGAGCGGGACCCCCACCGGGGAGCTGTTTTTT
TRBJ2-3 | TRBV27 | . | TRBD2 | CASSLLGLAPDTQYF | TGTGCCAGCAGTTTGTTGGGACTAGCGCCAGATACGCAGTATTTT
TRBJ2-7 | TRBV12-5 | . | TRBD1 | CASGSGTGSSYEQYF | TGTGCTAGTGGTTCAGGGACAGGGAGCTCCTACGAGCAGTACTTC
TRBJ1-1 | TRBV10-3 | . | . | CATWKADTEAFF | TGTGCCACCTGGAAAGCGGACACTGAAGCTTTCTTT
TRBJ1-1 | TRBV6-1 | once | . | CASSEVADTEAFF | TGTGCCAGCAGTGAAGTAGCTGACACTGAAGCTTTCTTT